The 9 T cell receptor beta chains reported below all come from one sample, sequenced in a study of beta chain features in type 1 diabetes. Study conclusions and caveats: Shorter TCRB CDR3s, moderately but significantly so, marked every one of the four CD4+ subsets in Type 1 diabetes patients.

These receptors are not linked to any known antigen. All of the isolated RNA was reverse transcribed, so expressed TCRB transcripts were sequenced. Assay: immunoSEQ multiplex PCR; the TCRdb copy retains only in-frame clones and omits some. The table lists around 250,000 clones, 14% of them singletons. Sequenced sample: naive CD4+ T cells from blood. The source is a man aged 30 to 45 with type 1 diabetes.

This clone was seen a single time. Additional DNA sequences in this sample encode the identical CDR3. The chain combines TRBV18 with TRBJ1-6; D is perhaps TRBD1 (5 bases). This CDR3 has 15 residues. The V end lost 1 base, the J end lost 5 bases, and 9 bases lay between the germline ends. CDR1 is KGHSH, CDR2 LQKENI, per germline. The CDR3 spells CASSPLSGDNSPLHF. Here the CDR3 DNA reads TGTGCCAGCTCACCACTTTCGGGGGATAATTCACCCCTCCACTTT.

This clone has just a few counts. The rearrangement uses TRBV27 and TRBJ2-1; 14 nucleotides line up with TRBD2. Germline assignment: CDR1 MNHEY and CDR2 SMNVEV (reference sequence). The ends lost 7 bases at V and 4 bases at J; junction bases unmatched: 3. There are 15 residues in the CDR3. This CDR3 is CASTRLAGGYNEQFF. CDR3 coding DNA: TGTGCCAGCACCCGACTAGCGGGGGGGTACAATGAGCAGTTCTTC.

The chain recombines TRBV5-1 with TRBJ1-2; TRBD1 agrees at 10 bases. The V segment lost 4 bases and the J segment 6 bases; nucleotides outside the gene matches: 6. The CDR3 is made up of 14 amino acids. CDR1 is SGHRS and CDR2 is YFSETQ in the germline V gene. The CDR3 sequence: CASSTGTGDHGYTF. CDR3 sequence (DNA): TGCGCCAGCAGCACCGGGACAGGGGACCATGGCTACACCTTC.

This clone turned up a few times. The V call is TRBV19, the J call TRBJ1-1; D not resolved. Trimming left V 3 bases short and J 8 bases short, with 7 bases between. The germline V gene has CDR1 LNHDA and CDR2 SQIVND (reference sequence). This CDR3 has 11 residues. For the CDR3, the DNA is TGTGCCAGTAGTATGGAGGGCGAAGCTTTCTTT. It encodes CASSMEGEAFF. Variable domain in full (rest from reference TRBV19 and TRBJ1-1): DGGITQSPKYLFRKEGQNVTLSCEQNLNHDAMYWYRQDPGQGLRLIYYSQIVNDFQKGDIAEGYSVSREKKESFPLTVTSAQKNPTAFYLCASSMEGEAFFGQGTRLTVV.

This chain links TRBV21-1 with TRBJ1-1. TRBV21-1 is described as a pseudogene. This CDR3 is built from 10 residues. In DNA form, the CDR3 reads TGTGCCAGCAGGCGCTCTGAAGCTTTCTTT. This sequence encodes CASRRSEAFF.

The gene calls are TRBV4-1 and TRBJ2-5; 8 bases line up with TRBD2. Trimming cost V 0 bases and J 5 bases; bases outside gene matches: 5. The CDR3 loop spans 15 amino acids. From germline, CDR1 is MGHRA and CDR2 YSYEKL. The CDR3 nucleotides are TGCGCCAGCAGCCAAGACCCCGGGAGGGGGGAGACCCAGTACTTC. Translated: CASSQDPGRGETQYF.

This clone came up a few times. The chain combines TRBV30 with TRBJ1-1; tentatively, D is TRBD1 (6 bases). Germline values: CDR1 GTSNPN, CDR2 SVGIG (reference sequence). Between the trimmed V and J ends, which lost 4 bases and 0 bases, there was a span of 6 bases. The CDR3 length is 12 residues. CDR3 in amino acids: CAWNRVNTEAFF. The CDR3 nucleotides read TGTGCCTGGAACAGGGTGAACACTGAAGCTTTCTTT.

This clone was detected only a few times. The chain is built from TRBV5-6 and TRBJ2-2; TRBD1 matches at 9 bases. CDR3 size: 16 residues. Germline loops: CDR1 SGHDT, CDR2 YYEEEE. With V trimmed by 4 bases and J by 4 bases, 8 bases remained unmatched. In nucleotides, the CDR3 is TGTGCCAGCAGCGTACCGGGACAGGGAATCACCGGGGAGCTGTTTTTT. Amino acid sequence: CASSVPGQGITGELFF.

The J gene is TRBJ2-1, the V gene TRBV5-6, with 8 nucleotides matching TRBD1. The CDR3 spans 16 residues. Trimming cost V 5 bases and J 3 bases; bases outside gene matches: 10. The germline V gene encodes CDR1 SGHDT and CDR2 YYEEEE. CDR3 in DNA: TGTGCCAGCAGACGTAGCCCGACAGGGGACTACAATGAGCAGTTCTTC. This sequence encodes CASRRSPTGDYNEQFF.